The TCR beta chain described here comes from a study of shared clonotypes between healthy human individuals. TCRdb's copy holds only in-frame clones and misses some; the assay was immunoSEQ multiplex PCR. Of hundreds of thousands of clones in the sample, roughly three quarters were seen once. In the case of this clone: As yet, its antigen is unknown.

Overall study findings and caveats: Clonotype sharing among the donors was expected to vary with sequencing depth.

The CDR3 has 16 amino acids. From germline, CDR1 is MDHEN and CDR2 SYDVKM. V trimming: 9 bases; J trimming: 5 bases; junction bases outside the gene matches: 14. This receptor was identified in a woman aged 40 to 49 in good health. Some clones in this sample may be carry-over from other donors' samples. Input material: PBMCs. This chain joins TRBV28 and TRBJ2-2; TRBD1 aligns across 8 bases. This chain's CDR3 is CASMQGARLFTGELFF. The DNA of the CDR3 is TGTGCCAGTATGCAGGGGGCGCGGCTCTTTACCGGGGAGCTGTTTTTT.